The T cell receptor beta chain described here comes from a study of control samples from healthy donors and cancer patients (dated by TCRdb to about 2020). The CDR3 holds 15 amino acids from the cysteine to the phenylalanine. The retained sequence is limited to the CDR3, 45 bases, with the frame set at the first base. Trimming removed 2 bases from V and 10 bases from J, leaving 21 bases between the germline ends. In the germline V gene, CDR1 corresponds to SGHTS and CDR2 to YDEGEE. Remarks on this clone: It has no known antigen specificity. No much larger clone is present one base from it, and per-base qualities are unavailable.

The receptor library was made with the immunoSEQ multiplex PCR assay. TCRdb provides this immuneACCESS table in a form limited to in-frame rearrangements. Some clones are lacking; in checked studies, under half of them reflect an unresolved V gene, and why the rest are absent is not known. The sample records roughly 120,000 clones, around 87% of which are singletons. About 1.1% of the sample is taken by the ten largest. The rearrangement combines TRBV5-8 with TRBJ1-1; the D gene cannot be resolved reliably. Sequencing was performed on PBMCs. This receptor was taken from a woman in her 50s with colorectal cancer. The CDR3 corresponds to CASSFSGRVDEGAFF. At the DNA level, the sequence is TGTGCCAGCAGCTTCTCCGGGAGGGTCGATGAGGGAGCTTTCTTT.